Shown below are 25 T cell receptor beta chains from a single sample sequenced in a study of blood T cell repertoires in COVID-19. Here immunoSEQ multiplex PCR was the method, and the copy in TCRdb shows in-frame clones only, minus some. The table includes about 150,000 clones, roughly 80% detected once. Specimen: peripheral blood. These receptor sequences come from a woman aged 60-70 years with acute or convalescent COVID-19.

This clone occurred a few times. The chain carries TRBV2 and TRBJ1-4; TRBD1 matches 9 bases. This CDR3 is 16 amino acids long. CDR1 is SNHLY, CDR2 FYNNEI, per germline. V was clipped by 6 bases and J by 4 bases; unmatched bases: 9. The CDR3 sequence: CASRAGTGRGNEKLFF. The CDR3 coding sequence is TGTGCCAGCAGAGCCGGGACAGGGCGTGGTAATGAAAAACTGTTTTTT.

In DNA form, the CDR3 reads TGTGCCAGCAGCTTGTTGTTAGCGGGGGCAGATACGCAGTATTTT. The encoded protein is CASSLLLAGADTQYF. V is TRBV5-8 and J is TRBJ2-3; 9 positions match TRBD2. J lost 4 bases, V lost 1 base, and 4 bases had no gene match. Germline assignment: CDR1 SGHTS and CDR2 YDEGEE. The CDR3 length is 15 residues.

CDR3 loop: CASSPLSGTGRDTGELFF. The CDR3 DNA follows: TGCGCCAGCAGCCCTCTGTCCGGGACAGGGCGTGACACCGGGGAGCTGTTTTTT. The J gene is TRBJ2-2, the V gene TRBV5-1; 9 nucleotides align to TRBD1. V was clipped by 4 bases and J by 3 bases; unmatched bases: 13. The CDR3 covers 18 residues. The germline gives CDR1 SGHRS, CDR2 YFSETQ.

This chain connects TRBV19 to TRBJ1-5, with D maybe TRBD1 (6 bases). There are 16 residues in the CDR3. The germline V gene has CDR1 LNHDA and CDR2 SQIVND (reference sequence). The ends were cut back, 4 bases at V and 5 bases at J, with 18 bases in the middle. The CDR3 nucleotides are TGTGCCAGTAGTACCTTTCTCAGGGGTCATGATCAGCCCCAGCATTTT. Amino acid sequence: CASSTFLRGHDQPQHF.

The rearrangement uses TRBV5-1 and TRBJ1-6; a possible D gene is TRBD1 (6 bases). Trimming shortened V by 4 bases and J by 7 bases, and 9 bases separated the two germline ends. Germline lookup yields CDR1 SGHRS and CDR2 YFSETQ. The length of the CDR3 is 13 residues. The CDR3 region is CASSLGTNSPLHF. The CDR3 region has the DNA TGCGCCAGCAGCCTTGGGACAAATTCACCCCTCCACTTT.

This chain connects TRBV10-3 to TRBJ2-1; 10 nucleotides agree with TRBD1. CDR1 and CDR2 from the germline V gene are ENHRY and SYGVKD. CDR3 length equals 16 residues. V was clipped by 2 bases and J by 7 bases; unmatched bases: 8. CDR3 nucleotide sequence: TGTGCCATCAGTGAGCCGGGACAGGGGAATGGTAATGAGCAGTTCTTC. This codes for CAISEPGQGNGNEQFF.

The chain couples TRBV2 to TRBJ2-3, with D perhaps matching TRBD1 (5 bases). The ends were cut back, 6 bases at V and 0 bases at J, with 10 bases in the middle. The germline CDR1 and CDR2 sequences are SNHLY and FYNNEI. The CDR3 extends over 14 amino acids. The CDR3 DNA reads as TGTGCCAGCAGCCCCAGGGTTAGCACAGATACGCAGTATTTT. It translates to CASSPRVSTDTQYF.

V and J are TRBV9 and TRBJ2-3; no reliable D call. The germline V gene has CDR1 SGDLS and CDR2 YYNGEE. The CDR3 covers 12 residues. With 3 bases removed from V and 3 bases from J, the gap between germline ends came to 5 bases. CDR3 residues: CASSAHTDTQYF. CDR3 in DNA: TGTGCCAGCAGCGCCCATACAGATACGCAGTATTTT.

This chain joins TRBV6-5 and TRBJ1-1, with 9 bases aligning to TRBD1. The J segment lost 6 bases and the V segment lost 5 bases, leaving 7 bases of the junction unmatched. This CDR3 has 14 residues. Germline V lookup: CDR1 MNHEY, CDR2 SVGAGI. The CDR3 sequence: CASSRDREVAEAFF. In DNA form, the CDR3 reads TGTGCCAGCAGTAGGGACAGGGAAGTTGCTGAAGCTTTCTTT.

The CDR3 bases are TGTGCCAGCAGCGCGCCCGGGATTCAAAGGAATGAGCAGTTCTTC. Amino acid sequence: CASSAPGIQRNEQFF. The gene calls are TRBV9 and TRBJ2-1, with D perhaps TRBD2 (5 bases). V was cut by 3 bases and J by 7 bases, with 17 bases left in between. The germline CDR1 and CDR2 sequences are SGDLS and YYNGEE. The CDR3 runs 15 residues.

V and J are TRBV2 and TRBJ2-3; the D is unclear. V was cut by 8 bases and J by 6 bases, with 9 bases left in between. Germline CDR1 and CDR2: SNHLY and FYNNEI. The length of the CDR3 is 11 residues. The CDR3 reads CASAPGDTQYF. The CDR3 DNA is TGTGCCAGCGCCCCCGGGGATACGCAGTATTTT.

The rearrangement joins TRBV4-1 to TRBJ1-4; 8 bases align to TRBD1. V was pared by 0 bases and J by 8 bases, with 5 bases of the junction left unmatched. This CDR3 is 15 amino acids long. Per germline, CDR1 MGHRA and CDR2 YSYEKL. The DNA of the CDR3 is TGCGCCAGCAGCCAAGAACTCCGGGACAGGGAAAAACTGTTTTTT. As protein: CASSQELRDREKLFF.

V gene TRBV11-2 combines with J gene TRBJ2-7; D not resolved. This CDR3 has 13 amino acids. Deletions cut 5 bases from V and 3 bases from J, with 11 bases between. Germline lookup yields CDR1 SGHAT and CDR2 FQNNGV. The CDR3 is CASSRVRNYEQYF. CDR3 bases: TGTGCCAGCAGCCGGGTAAGAAACTACGAGCAGTACTTC. Drawing the rest from reference TRBV11-2 and TRBJ2-7, the complete variable domain is EAGVAQSPRYKIIEKRQSVAFWCNPISGHATLYWYQQILGQGPKLLIQFQNNGVVDDSQLPKDRFSAERLKGVDSTLKIQPAKLEDSAVYLCASSRVRNYEQYFGPGTRLTVT.

The J gene is TRBJ1-5, the V gene TRBV5-1; 11 bases are a match to TRBD1. V lost 4 bases, J lost 6 bases, and 6 bases stayed unmatched. Per germline, CDR1 SGHRS and CDR2 YFSETQ. The CDR3 is made up of 15 amino acids. CDR3 loop: CASSTGQGDSQPQHF. Here the CDR3 DNA reads TGCGCCAGCAGCACGGGACAGGGGGATTCTCAGCCCCAGCATTTT.

The V gene is TRBV27, the J gene TRBJ1-2; TRBD1 matches 9 bases. Looked up from germline, CDR1 is MNHEY and CDR2 is SMNVEV (reference sequence). Losses at the gene ends were 4 bases for V and 4 bases for J; bases not matched to a gene: 4. The length of the CDR3 is 14 residues. The CDR3 protein is CASSSWTGAYGYTF. The CDR3 DNA sequence: TGTGCCAGCAGTTCCTGGACAGGGGCCTATGGCTACACCTTC.

With regard to this clone: Distinct nucleotide sequences in the sample also encode this CDR3. The chain joins TRBV5-1 to TRBJ2-2; D uncertain. Germline-derived CDR1 and CDR2 are SGHRS and YFSETQ. V was cut by 0 bases and J by 3 bases, with 9 bases left in between. The CDR3 has 15 amino acids. The CDR3 bases are TGCGCCAGCAGCTTGGCCCCAGGTTACACCGGGGAGCTGTTTTTT. Protein: CASSLAPGYTGELFF.

The count of this clone is one. The V and J genes are TRBV7-3 and TRBJ2-1, with 8 bases matching TRBD2. The CDR3 is 14 amino acids. The ends lost 3 bases at V and 10 bases at J; junction bases unmatched: 8. Per germline, CDR1 SGHTA and CDR2 FQGTGA. Written as DNA, the CDR3 is TGTGCCAGCAGCTTTGGCGGGGGGCTTTTCGAGCAGTTCTTC. This sequence encodes CASSFGGGLFEQFF.

V and J are TRBV4-1 and TRBJ1-1; 9 bases are a match to TRBD1. Germline V CDR1 and CDR2: MGHRA, YSYEKL. Trimming at V came to 6 bases and at J to 4 bases, leaving 9 bases not matched to a gene. The CDR3 length is 15 residues. The CDR3 protein is CASRGGQGLSTEAFF. Written as DNA, the CDR3 is TGCGCCAGCAGAGGGGGACAGGGATTAAGCACTGAAGCTTTCTTT.

Written as DNA, the CDR3 is TGTGCCAGTAGCAACGACAGGGGGGGCGAAGCTTTCTTT. Residues: CASSNDRGGEAFF. The rearrangement joins TRBV19 to TRBJ1-1; 9 nucleotides agree with TRBD1. This CDR3 has 13 amino acids. J gave up 8 bases and V 6 bases, and 7 bases lay outside the gene matches. Looked up from germline, CDR1 is LNHDA and CDR2 is SQIVND (reference sequence).

The gene calls are TRBV29-1 and TRBJ1-1; D unclear. Per the germline V gene, CDR1 is SQVTM and CDR2 is ANQGSEA. The V gene lost 5 bases and the J gene lost 4 bases, with 20 bases spanning the gap. The CDR3 totals 15 residues. CDR3 sequence reads: CSVLSGVELGTEAFF. The CDR3 nucleotides read TGCAGCGTTCTGTCCGGGGTGGAACTGGGCACTGAAGCTTTCTTT.

The V gene is TRBV12-3 or TRBV12-4, the J gene TRBJ1-2, with D maybe TRBD1 (6 bases). The V end lost 6 bases, the J end lost 7 bases, and 12 bases lay between the germline ends. The CDR3 loop spans 12 amino acids. The CDR3 spells CASSLGQRGYTF. CDR3 DNA sequence: TGTGCCAGCAGCCTAGGACAGCGTGGCTACACCTTC.

This clone occurred once. The chain uses TRBV18 and TRBJ1-2; 7 nucleotides agree with TRBD1. Trimming cost V 2 bases and J 3 bases; bases outside gene matches: 3. The CDR3 covers 14 residues. CDR1 is KGHSH, CDR2 LQKENI, per germline. The CDR3 protein is CASSPAGQDYGYTF. In nucleotides, the CDR3 is TGTGCCAGCTCACCAGCAGGACAGGACTATGGCTACACCTTC.

The V and J genes are TRBV4-2 and TRBJ2-7; possibly TRBD2 for D (5 bases). V was clipped by 1 base and J by 2 bases, with 12 bases between them. This CDR3 contains 15 residues. The germline V gene has CDR1 LGHNA and CDR2 YNFKEQ. The CDR3 DNA follows: TGTGCCAGCAGCCAAGCTTCGGGAAATGCCTACGAGCAGTACTTC. As protein: CASSQASGNAYEQYF.

V is TRBV6-5 and J is TRBJ1-3; 7 nucleotides match TRBD1. This CDR3 is 14 amino acids long. After removal of 6 bases from V and 4 bases from J, the junction contained 6 bases not matched to a gene. The germline V gene has CDR1 MNHEY and CDR2 SVGAGI. The CDR3 nucleotides are TGTGCCAGCAGATTTACAGGGGCCGGAAACACCATATATTTT. This translates into CASRFTGAGNTIYF.

This clone was seen a few times. The CDR3 coding sequence is TGTGCCAGCAGCCATCGACAGGGAATCGGGTCGGGAAACACCATATATTTT. Protein: CASSHRQGIGSGNTIYF. The V and J genes are TRBV7-6 and TRBJ1-3; 7 bases match TRBD1. The CDR3 has 17 residues. Per the germline V gene, CDR1 is SGHVS and CDR2 is FNYEAQ. V dropped 5 bases and J dropped 4; count of bases not matched to a gene: 14.